These 9 T cell receptor beta chains were all obtained from the same sample, sequenced in a study of Graves' ophthalmopathy and Graves' hyperthyroidism. Scientists amplified the TCR beta CDR3 regions from RNA transcripts. In the first round, RT-PCR was carried out with HTBI primers, and a multiplex PCR formed the second round. TCRdb reprocessed the multiplex PCR reads via MiXCR and lists one record per CDR3 protein. The top ten hold roughly 46% of the sample, which has about 740,000 distinct CDR3 sequences, roughly two fifths seen once. The specimen sequenced was peripheral blood. These receptors all stem from an adult man with Graves' ophthalmopathy.

This clonotype appeared a single time. The rearrangement uses TRBV10-3 and TRBJ1-4; possible D gene TRBD1, 5 bases. The CDR3 has 15 residues. V was shortened by 10 bases and J by 8 bases, with 23 bases between the two germline ends. Germline V gives CDR1 ENHRY, CDR2 SYGVKD. The CDR3 reads CASRPRDGLGEKLFF. The CDR3 nucleotides are TGTGCCAGCAGACCAAGGGACGGCCTGGGGGAAAAACTGTTTTTT.

This chain links TRBV15 with TRBJ1-2, with TRBD1 matching over 10 bases. V lost 1 base and J lost 8; bases outside the gene matches: 10. Per germline, CDR1 LNHNV and CDR2 YYDKDF (reference sequence). CDR3 length equals 16 residues. In nucleotides, the CDR3 is TGTGCCACCAGCAGAGTGAGGCGGGACAGGGGCGAGGGCTACACCTTC. It yields the protein CATSRVRRDRGEGYTF. Combining the CDR3 with reference TRBV15 and TRBJ1-2 gives the whole variable domain DAMVIQNPRYQVTQFGKPVTLSCSQTLNHNVMYWYQQKSSQAPKLLFHYYDKDFNNEADTPDNFQSRRPNTSFCFLDIRSPGLGDTAMYLCATSRVRRDRGEGYTFGSGTRLTVV.

This clonotype was seen a handful of times. Written as DNA, the CDR3 is TGCAGTGCTAGAGATCCGGCAGGGTCTAGGACACCCCTCCACTTT. It specifies CSARDPAGSRTPLHF. The rearrangement joins TRBV20-1 to TRBJ1-6; the D gene is possibly TRBD1 (5 bases). This CDR3 has 15 residues. Germline lookup yields CDR1 DFQATT and CDR2 SNEGSKA (reference sequence). V gave up 0 bases and J gave up 11 bases, with 17 bases separating them.

The chain uses TRBV7-9 and TRBJ1-2; D may be TRBD1 (6 bases). This CDR3 has 15 residues. V was shortened by 5 bases and J by 1 base, with 14 bases between the two germline ends. The V gene's germline CDR1 is SEHNR and CDR2 FQNEAQ (reference sequence). The CDR3 DNA sequence: TGTGCCAGCAGCGTTGGACCGGACAGTAACTATGGCTACACCTTC. It yields the protein CASSVGPDSNYGYTF.

This clonotype was observed many times. CDR3 sequence: CSARRPSGTIDYEQYF. In nucleotides, the CDR3 is TGCAGTGCTAGACGACCCTCGGGGACGATCGACTACGAGCAGTACTTC. The chain joins TRBV20-1 to TRBJ2-7; D might be TRBD1 or TRBD2, each matching 5 bases. V lost 2 bases and J 3 bases, leaving 20 bases between the germline ends. The CDR3 has 16 amino acids. Germline V CDR1 and CDR2: DFQATT, SNEGSKA (reference sequence).

V gene TRBV13 combines with J gene TRBJ2-7; D gene uncertain. Trimming shortened V by 5 bases and J by 7 bases, and 12 bases separated the two germline ends. Germline V gene data show CDR1 as PRHDT and CDR2 as FYEKMQ (reference sequence). This CDR3 is built from 12 residues. DNA of the CDR3: TGTGCCAGCAGCCGATTCTTAGGTGAGCAGTACTTC. Residues: CASSRFLGEQYF.

At least ten counts were recorded for this clonotype. The rearrangement joins TRBV9 to TRBJ1-1; D gene uncertain. The CDR3 has 16 residues. V was pared by 0 bases and J by 2 bases, with 14 bases between. Germline V CDR1 and CDR2: SGDLS, YYNGEE. The CDR3 reads CASSVEVELVNTEAFF. The CDR3 region has the DNA TGTGCCAGCAGCGTAGAAGTAGAGCTAGTTAACACTGAAGCTTTCTTT.

A few counts support this clonotype. The chain couples TRBV29-1 to TRBJ2-2; unclear D gene. CDR1 and CDR2 (germline): SQVTM, ANQGSEA. The CDR3 loop spans 13 amino acids. V lost 2 bases, J lost 1 base, and 5 bases lay in between. CDR3 region: CSVESGNTGELFF. The CDR3 nucleotides are TGCAGCGTTGAATCAGGGAACACCGGGGAGCTGTTTTTT.

This chain connects TRBV25-1 to TRBJ2-2, with D possibly being TRBD1 (6 bases). The V and J ends lost 8 bases and 5 bases respectively, with 12 bases between them. Per the germline V gene, CDR1 is MGHDK and CDR2 is SYGVNS. This CDR3 is built from 13 residues. The CDR3 loop reads CASAARGTGELFF. The CDR3, as DNA: TGTGCCAGCGCGGCGAGGGGGACCGGGGAGCTGTTTTTT.